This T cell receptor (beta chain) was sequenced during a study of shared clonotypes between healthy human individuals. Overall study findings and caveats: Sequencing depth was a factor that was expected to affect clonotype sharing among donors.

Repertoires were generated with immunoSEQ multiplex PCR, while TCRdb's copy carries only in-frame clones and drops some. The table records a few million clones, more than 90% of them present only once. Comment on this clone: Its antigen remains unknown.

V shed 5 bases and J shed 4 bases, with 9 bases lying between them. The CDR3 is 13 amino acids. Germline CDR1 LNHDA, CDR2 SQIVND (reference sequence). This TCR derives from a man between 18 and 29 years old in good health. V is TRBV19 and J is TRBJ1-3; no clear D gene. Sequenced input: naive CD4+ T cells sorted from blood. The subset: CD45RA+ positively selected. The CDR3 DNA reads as TGTGCCAGTAGTCAAACAGCGGGAAACACCATATATTTT. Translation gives CASSQTAGNTIYF.